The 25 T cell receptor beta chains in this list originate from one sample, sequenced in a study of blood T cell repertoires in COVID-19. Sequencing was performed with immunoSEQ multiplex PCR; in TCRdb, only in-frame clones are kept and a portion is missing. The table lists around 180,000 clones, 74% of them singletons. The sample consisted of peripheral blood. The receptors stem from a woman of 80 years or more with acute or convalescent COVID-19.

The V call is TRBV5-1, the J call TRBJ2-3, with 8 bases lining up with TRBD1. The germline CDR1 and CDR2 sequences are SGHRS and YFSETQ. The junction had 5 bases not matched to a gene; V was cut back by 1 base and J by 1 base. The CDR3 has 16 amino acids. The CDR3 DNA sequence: TGCGCCAGCAGCTTGTTTGGACAGGGTGGCACAGATACGCAGTATTTT. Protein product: CASSLFGQGGTDTQYF.

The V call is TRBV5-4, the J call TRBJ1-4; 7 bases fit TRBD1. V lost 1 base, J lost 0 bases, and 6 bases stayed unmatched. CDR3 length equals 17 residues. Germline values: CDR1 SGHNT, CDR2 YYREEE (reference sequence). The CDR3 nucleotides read TGTGCCAGCAGCTTGCAGCCCGGACAGGCAACTAATGAAAAACTGTTTTTT. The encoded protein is CASSLQPGQATNEKLFF.

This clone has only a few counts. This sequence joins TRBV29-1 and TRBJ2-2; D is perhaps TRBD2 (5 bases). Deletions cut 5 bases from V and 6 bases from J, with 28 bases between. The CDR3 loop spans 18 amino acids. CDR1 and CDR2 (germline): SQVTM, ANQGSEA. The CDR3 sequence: CSVILRPRPELDPGELFF. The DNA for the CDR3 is TGCAGCGTTATTCTCAGGCCCAGACCGGAACTAGACCCCGGGGAGCTGTTTTTT.

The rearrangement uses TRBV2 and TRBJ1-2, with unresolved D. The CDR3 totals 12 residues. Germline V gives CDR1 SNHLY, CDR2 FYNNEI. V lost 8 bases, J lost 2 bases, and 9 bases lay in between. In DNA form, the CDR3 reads TGTGCCAGCCAATCTCTAAACTATGGCTACACCTTC. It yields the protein CASQSLNYGYTF.

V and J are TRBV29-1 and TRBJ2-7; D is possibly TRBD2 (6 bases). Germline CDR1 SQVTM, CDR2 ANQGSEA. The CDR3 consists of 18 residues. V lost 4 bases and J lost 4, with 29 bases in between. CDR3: CSVVFFSSAERRGYEQYF. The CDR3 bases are TGCAGCGTTGTTTTTTTTTCTAGCGCCGAAAGGAGAGGATACGAGCAGTACTTC.

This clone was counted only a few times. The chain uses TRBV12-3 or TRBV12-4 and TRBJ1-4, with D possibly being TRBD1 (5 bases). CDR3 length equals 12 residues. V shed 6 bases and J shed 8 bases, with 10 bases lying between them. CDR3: CASSQGGEKLFF. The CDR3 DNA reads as TGTGCCAGCAGCCAGGGAGGCGAAAAACTGTTTTTT.

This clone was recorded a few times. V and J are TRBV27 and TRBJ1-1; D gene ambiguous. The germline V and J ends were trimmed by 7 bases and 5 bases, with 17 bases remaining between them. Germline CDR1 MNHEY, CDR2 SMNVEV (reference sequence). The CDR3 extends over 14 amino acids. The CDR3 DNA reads TGTGCCAGCACCCCAGGAGGGTTCGGGACTGAAGCTTTCTTT. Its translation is CASTPGGFGTEAFF.

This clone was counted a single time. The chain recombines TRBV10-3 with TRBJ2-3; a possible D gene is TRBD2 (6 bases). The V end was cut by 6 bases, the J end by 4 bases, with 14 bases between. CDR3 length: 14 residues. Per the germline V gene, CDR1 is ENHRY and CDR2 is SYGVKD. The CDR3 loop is CAIRKEGQADTQYF. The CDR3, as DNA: TGTGCCATCAGGAAGGAGGGCCAGGCAGATACGCAGTATTTT.

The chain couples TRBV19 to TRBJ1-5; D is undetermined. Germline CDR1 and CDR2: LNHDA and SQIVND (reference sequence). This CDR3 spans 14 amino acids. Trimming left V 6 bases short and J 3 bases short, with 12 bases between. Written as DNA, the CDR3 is TGTGCCAGTAGAACAGCCACCCCCAATCAGCCCCAGCATTTT. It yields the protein CASRTATPNQPQHF. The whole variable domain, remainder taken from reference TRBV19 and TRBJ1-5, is DGGITQSPKYLFRKEGQNVTLSCEQNLNHDAMYWYRQDPGQGLRLIYYSQIVNDFQKGDIAEGYSVSREKKESFPLTVTSAQKNPTAFYLCASRTATPNQPQHFGDGTRLSIL.

The DNA for the CDR3 is TGTGCCAGCGGACCGGACACCAGCTCTGGAAACACCATATATTTT. It encodes CASGPDTSSGNTIYF. This chain joins TRBV28 and TRBJ1-3; D may be TRBD1 (5 bases). In germline, CDR1 is MDHEN, CDR2 SYDVKM. Trimming pared 8 bases from V and 0 bases from J, leaving 14 bases between. The CDR3 extends over 15 amino acids.

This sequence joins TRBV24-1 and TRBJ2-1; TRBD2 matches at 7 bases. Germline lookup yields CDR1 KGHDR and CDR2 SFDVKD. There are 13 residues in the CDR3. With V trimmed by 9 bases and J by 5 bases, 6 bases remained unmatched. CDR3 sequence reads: CATGRGLHNEQFF. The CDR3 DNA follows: TGTGCCACCGGGAGGGGCCTACACAATGAGCAGTTCTTC.

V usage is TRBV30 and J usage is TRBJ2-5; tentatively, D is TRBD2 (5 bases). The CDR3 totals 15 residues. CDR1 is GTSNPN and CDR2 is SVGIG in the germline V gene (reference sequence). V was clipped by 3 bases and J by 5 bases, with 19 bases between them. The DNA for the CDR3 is TGTGCCTGGAGCTCCGGGATAGGATATTCGGAGACCCAGTACTTC. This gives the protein CAWSSGIGYSETQYF.

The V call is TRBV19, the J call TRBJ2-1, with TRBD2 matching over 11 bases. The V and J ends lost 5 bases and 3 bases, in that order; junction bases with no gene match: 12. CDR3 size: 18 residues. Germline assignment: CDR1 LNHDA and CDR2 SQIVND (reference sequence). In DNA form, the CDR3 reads TGTGCCAGTAGTGTACTAGCGGGAGTGAGGGTTGGCTACAATGAGCAGTTCTTC. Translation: CASSVLAGVRVGYNEQFF. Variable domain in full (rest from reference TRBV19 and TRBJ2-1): DGGITQSPKYLFRKEGQNVTLSCEQNLNHDAMYWYRQDPGQGLRLIYYSQIVNDFQKGDIAEGYSVSREKKESFPLTVTSAQKNPTAFYLCASSVLAGVRVGYNEQFFGPGTRLTVL.

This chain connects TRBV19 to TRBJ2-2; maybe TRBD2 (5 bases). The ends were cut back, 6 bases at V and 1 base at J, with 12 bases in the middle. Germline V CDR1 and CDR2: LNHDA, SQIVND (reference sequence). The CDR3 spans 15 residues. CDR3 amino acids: CASRLDHLNTGELFF. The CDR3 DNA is TGTGCCAGTAGACTAGACCATCTGAACACCGGGGAGCTGTTTTTT. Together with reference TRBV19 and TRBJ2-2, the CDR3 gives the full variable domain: DGGITQSPKYLFRKEGQNVTLSCEQNLNHDAMYWYRQDPGQGLRLIYYSQIVNDFQKGDIAEGYSVSREKKESFPLTVTSAQKNPTAFYLCASRLDHLNTGELFFGEGSRLTVL.

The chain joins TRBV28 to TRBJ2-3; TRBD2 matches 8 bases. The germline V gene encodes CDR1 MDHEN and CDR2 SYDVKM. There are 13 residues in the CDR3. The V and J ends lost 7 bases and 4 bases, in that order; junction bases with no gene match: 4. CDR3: CASMNGGADTQYF. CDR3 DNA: TGTGCCAGCATGAACGGGGGGGCAGATACGCAGTATTTT. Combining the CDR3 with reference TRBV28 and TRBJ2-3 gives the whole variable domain DVKVTQSSRYLVKRTGEKVFLECVQDMDHENMFWYRQDPGLGLRLIYFSYDVKMKEKGDIPEGYSVSREKKERFSLILESASTNQTSMYLCASMNGGADTQYFGPGTRLTVL.

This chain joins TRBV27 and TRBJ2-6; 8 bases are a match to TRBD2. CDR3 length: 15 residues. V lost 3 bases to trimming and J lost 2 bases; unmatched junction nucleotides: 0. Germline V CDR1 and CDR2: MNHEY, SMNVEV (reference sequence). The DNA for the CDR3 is TGTGCCAGCAGTTTCGGGGGGGCTGGGGCCAACGTCCTGACTTTC. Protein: CASSFGGAGANVLTF.

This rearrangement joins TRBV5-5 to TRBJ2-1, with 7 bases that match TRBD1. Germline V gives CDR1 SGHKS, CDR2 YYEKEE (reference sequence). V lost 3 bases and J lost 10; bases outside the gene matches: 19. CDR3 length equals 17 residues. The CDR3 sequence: CASSSFPGTAILGEQFF. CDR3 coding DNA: TGTGCCAGCAGCTCCTTTCCCGGGACAGCTATCTTAGGCGAGCAGTTCTTC. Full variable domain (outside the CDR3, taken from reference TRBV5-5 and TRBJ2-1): DAGVTQSPTHLIKTRGQQVTLRCSPISGHKSVSWYQQVLGQGPQFIFQYYEKEERGRGNFPDRFSARQFPNYSSELNVNALLLGDSALYLCASSSFPGTAILGEQFFGPGTRLTVL.

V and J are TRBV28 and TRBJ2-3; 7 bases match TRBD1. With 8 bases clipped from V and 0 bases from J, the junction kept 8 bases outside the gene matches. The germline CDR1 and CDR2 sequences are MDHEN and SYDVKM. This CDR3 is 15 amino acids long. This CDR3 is CASGHRDRSTDTQYF. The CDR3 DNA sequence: TGTGCCAGCGGACACCGGGACAGAAGCACAGATACGCAGTATTTT.

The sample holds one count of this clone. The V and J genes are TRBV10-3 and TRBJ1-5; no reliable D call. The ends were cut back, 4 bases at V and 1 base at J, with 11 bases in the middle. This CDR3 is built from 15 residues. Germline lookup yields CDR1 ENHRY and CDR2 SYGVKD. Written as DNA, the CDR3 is TGTGCCATCAGTGGGGAGCCGGGGAGCAATCAGCCCCAGCATTTT. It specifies CAISGEPGSNQPQHF.

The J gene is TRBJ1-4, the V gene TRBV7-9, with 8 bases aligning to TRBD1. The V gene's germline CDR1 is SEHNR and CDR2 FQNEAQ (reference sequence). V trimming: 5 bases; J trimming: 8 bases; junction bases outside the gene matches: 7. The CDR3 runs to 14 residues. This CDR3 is CASSPGRQGEKLFF. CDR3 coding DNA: TGTGCCAGCAGCCCAGGACGACAGGGGGAAAAACTGTTTTTT. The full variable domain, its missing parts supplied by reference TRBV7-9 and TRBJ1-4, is DTGVSQNPRHKITKRGQNVTFRCDPISEHNRLYWYRQTLGQGPEFLTYFQNEAQLEKSRLLSDRFSAERPKGSFSTLEIQRTEQGDSAMYLCASSPGRQGEKLFFGSGTQLSVL.

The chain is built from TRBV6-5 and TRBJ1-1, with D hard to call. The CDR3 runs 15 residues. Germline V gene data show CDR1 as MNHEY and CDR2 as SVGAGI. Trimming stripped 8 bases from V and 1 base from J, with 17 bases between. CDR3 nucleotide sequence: TGTGCCAGCCTTCGACTAGCCCTTCCGAACACTGAAGCTTTCTTT. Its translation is CASLRLALPNTEAFF.

The CDR3 reads CSVGGRAGVYNEQFF. The DNA for the CDR3 is TGCAGCGTTGGGGGGCGAGCGGGAGTATACAATGAGCAGTTCTTC. The chain couples TRBV29-1 to TRBJ2-1; 8 bases line up with TRBD2. V trimming: 4 bases; J trimming: 4 bases; junction bases outside the gene matches: 9. The germline CDR1 and CDR2 sequences are SQVTM and ANQGSEA. The length of the CDR3 is 15 residues.

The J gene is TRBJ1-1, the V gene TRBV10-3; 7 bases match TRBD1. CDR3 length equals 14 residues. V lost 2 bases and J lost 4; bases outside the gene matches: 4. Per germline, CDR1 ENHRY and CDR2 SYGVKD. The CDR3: CAISERGLRTEAFF. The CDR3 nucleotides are TGTGCCATCAGTGAGAGGGGGCTACGCACTGAAGCTTTCTTT.

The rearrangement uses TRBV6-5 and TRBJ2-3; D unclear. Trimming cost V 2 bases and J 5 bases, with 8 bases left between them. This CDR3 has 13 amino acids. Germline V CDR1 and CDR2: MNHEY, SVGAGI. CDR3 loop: CASSYERGDTQYF. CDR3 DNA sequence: TGTGCCAGCAGTTACGAGCGAGGAGATACGCAGTATTTT.

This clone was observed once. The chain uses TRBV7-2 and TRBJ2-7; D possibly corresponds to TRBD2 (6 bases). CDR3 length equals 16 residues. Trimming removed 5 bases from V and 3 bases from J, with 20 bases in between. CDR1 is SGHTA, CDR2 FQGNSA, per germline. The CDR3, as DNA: TGTGCCAGCAGCCTGGGGAGGCGGGGAGACCACTACGAGCAGTACTTC. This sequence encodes CASSLGRRGDHYEQYF. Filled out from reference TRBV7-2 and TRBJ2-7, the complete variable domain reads GAGVSQSPSNKVTEKGKDVELRCDPISGHTALYWYRQSLGQGLEFLIYFQGNSAPDKSGLPSDRFSAERTGGSVSTLTIQRTQQEDSAVYLCASSLGRRGDHYEQYFGPGTRLTVT.